The 16 T cell receptor beta chains reported below all come from one sample, sequenced in a study of early stage breast cancer tumors. The assay was immunoSEQ multiplex PCR, and TCRdb's table has in-frame clones only and misses some. Among approximately 52,000 clones, around 83% were seen once, and the ten largest hold around 1.3%. Sequences were obtained from blood. These receptors came from a person in their fifties with breast cancer.

The chain has TRBV21-1 and TRBJ2-1; the table's D call, TRBD2, has no DNA check behind it. TRBV21-1 corresponds to a pseudogene. CDR3 size: 18 residues. The CDR3 loop is CASSKVRGGTQTYNEQFF. The CDR3 DNA reads as TGTGCCAGCAGCAAAGTTAGGGGCGGGACCCAGACCTACAATGAGCAGTTCTTC.

This sequence joins TRBV6-4 and TRBJ2-7, with D maybe TRBD2 (5 bases). With 7 bases removed from V and 0 bases from J, the gap between germline ends came to 13 bases. This CDR3 spans 14 amino acids. Germline lookup yields CDR1 MRHNA and CDR2 SNTAGT. In DNA form, the CDR3 reads TGTGCCAGCAAGCCTAGCCGAAACTCCTACGAGCAGTACTTC. As protein: CASKPSRNSYEQYF.

The chain carries TRBV7-2 and TRBJ1-1; no reliable D call. V lost 5 bases to trimming and J lost 8 bases, with 12 bases between them. This CDR3 has 12 amino acids. Germline assignment: CDR1 SGHTA and CDR2 FQGNSA. CDR3 residues: CASSPTPGEAFF. CDR3 DNA sequence: TGTGCCAGCAGCCCAACGCCGGGAGAAGCTTTCTTT.

The rearrangement links TRBV28 to TRBJ2-2, with D tentatively TRBD1 (5 bases). The CDR3 runs to 20 residues. Trimming cost V 2 bases and J 4 bases, with 26 bases left between them. In germline, CDR1 is MDHEN, CDR2 SYDVKM. CDR3 DNA: TGTGCCAGCAGTTTACCCTCCTCCGTGGACATCGGTGGGGTCACCGGGGAGCTGTTTTTT. It translates to CASSLPSSVDIGGVTGELFF.

A note on this clone: The same CDR3 can be traced to other DNA sequences in this sample. The V call is TRBV7-2, the J call TRBJ2-2; D call uncertain. This CDR3 spans 13 amino acids. V shed 3 bases and J shed 4 bases, with 6 bases lying between them. CDR1 is SGHTA and CDR2 is FQGNSA in the germline V gene. The CDR3 loop is CASSFLSTGELFF. The DNA for the CDR3 is TGTGCCAGCAGCTTCCTAAGCACCGGGGAGCTGTTTTTT.

The chain is built from TRBV4-3 and TRBJ1-1; tentative D call: TRBD1 (5 bases). Germline CDR1 and CDR2: LGHNA and YSLEER. The V and J ends lost 0 bases and 1 base respectively, with 12 bases between them. The CDR3 runs to 16 residues. CDR3 sequence (DNA): TGCGCCAGCAGCCAAGATGGGGACGGCAAGAACACTGAAGCTTTCTTT. Protein sequence: CASSQDGDGKNTEAFF.

V gene TRBV5-5 combines with J gene TRBJ2-7, with a tentative D call TRBD1 (5 bases). Per germline, CDR1 SGHKS and CDR2 YYEKEE (reference sequence). The CDR3 is 16 residues long. V was cut by 3 bases and J by 2 bases, with 18 bases left in between. This chain's CDR3 is CASSSSIPGRAYEQYF. Written as DNA, the CDR3 is TGTGCCAGCAGCTCCTCGATTCCAGGCAGGGCCTACGAGCAGTACTTC.

This clone occurred a few times. The rearrangement links TRBV15 to TRBJ2-1, with D tentatively TRBD2 (6 bases). CDR3 size: 16 residues. Germline CDR1 LNHNV, CDR2 YYDKDF (reference sequence). V shed 5 bases and J shed 4 bases, with 18 bases lying between them. The CDR3 is CATSGSGVTGYNEQFF. CDR3 sequence (DNA): TGTGCCACCAGCGGGTCGGGAGTGACCGGTTACAATGAGCAGTTCTTC. Full variable domain (outside the CDR3, taken from reference TRBV15 and TRBJ2-1): DAMVIQNPRYQVTQFGKPVTLSCSQTLNHNVMYWYQQKSSQAPKLLFHYYDKDFNNEADTPDNFQSRRPNTSFCFLDIRSPGLGDTAMYLCATSGSGVTGYNEQFFGPGTRLTVL.

The chain is built from TRBV28 and TRBJ1-5; 9 positions match TRBD1. The CDR3 loop spans 15 amino acids. Germline CDR1 is MDHEN and CDR2 is SYDVKM. With V trimmed by 7 bases and J by 6 bases, 10 bases remained unmatched. The CDR3 protein is CASTPDRGGRQPQHF. CDR3 sequence (DNA): TGTGCCAGCACCCCCGACAGGGGGGGACGTCAGCCCCAGCATTTT.

This sequence joins TRBV7-9 and TRBJ2-2, with D unresolved. There are 12 residues in the CDR3. The germline V and J ends were trimmed by 5 bases and 7 bases, with 8 bases remaining between them. The germline V gene has CDR1 SEHNR and CDR2 FQNEAQ (reference sequence). The CDR3 is CASSPPVGELFF. CDR3 DNA: TGTGCCAGCAGCCCGCCGGTCGGGGAGCTGTTTTTT.

The DNA of the CDR3 is TGTGCCAGCAGTGAAGTCAGCACAGGGGTCTTCAATCAGCCCCAGCATTTT. Translating it yields CASSEVSTGVFNQPQHF. V is TRBV2 and J is TRBJ1-5, with 7 positions matching TRBD1. CDR1 is SNHLY and CDR2 is FYNNEI in the germline V gene. CDR3 size: 17 residues. V lost 1 base, J lost 3 bases, and 9 bases stayed unmatched.

The gene calls are TRBV9 and TRBJ2-2; D not certain. This CDR3 is built from 15 residues. Germline lookup yields CDR1 SGDLS and CDR2 YYNGEE. V was pared by 0 bases and J by 1 base, with 7 bases between. CDR3 sequence: CASSVVGQNTGELFF. CDR3 sequence (DNA): TGTGCCAGCAGCGTAGTAGGGCAGAACACCGGGGAGCTGTTTTTT.

V is TRBV30 and J is TRBJ2-7; D may be TRBD1 or TRBD2 (6 bases each). V was pared by 1 base and J by 0 bases, with 16 bases between. The CDR3 is 16 amino acids. Germline loops: CDR1 GTSNPN, CDR2 SVGIG (reference sequence). DNA for the CDR3: TGTGCCTGGAGTGCCCTTAGGGGGGCACTCTCCTACGAGCAGTACTTC. The encoded protein is CAWSALRGALSYEQYF.

This chain joins TRBV5-5 and TRBJ2-7; TRBD2 matches 9 bases. The germline V gene encodes CDR1 SGHKS and CDR2 YYEKEE (reference sequence). The CDR3 extends over 15 amino acids. The J segment lost 1 base and the V segment lost 1 base, leaving 3 bases of the junction unmatched. CDR3 DNA sequence: TGTGCCAGCAGCTTGTTAGCGGGGGTATCCTACGAGCAGTACTTC. Protein sequence: CASSLLAGVSYEQYF.

Here the CDR3 reads CASSYQGGSPLHF. CDR3 sequence (DNA): TGTGCCAGCAGTTATCAGGGTGGTTCACCCCTCCACTTT. The rearrangement joins TRBV7-8 to TRBJ1-6, with D maybe TRBD1 (5 bases). This CDR3 has 13 residues. The V end lost 6 bases, the J end lost 9 bases, and 12 bases lay between the germline ends. CDR1 is SGHVS and CDR2 is FQNEAQ in the germline V gene.

The table lists this clone with a few counts. The rearrangement links TRBV4-3 to TRBJ1-5; D unresolved. The CDR3 runs to 16 residues. Between the trimmed V and J ends, which lost 3 bases and 4 bases, there was a span of 16 bases. Germline V gene sequence: CDR1 LGHNA, CDR2 YSLEER. CDR3 nucleotide sequence: TGCGCCAGCAGCCAGTCGGCCGGGCAGATAAATCAGCCCCAGCATTTT. It translates to CASSQSAGQINQPQHF.